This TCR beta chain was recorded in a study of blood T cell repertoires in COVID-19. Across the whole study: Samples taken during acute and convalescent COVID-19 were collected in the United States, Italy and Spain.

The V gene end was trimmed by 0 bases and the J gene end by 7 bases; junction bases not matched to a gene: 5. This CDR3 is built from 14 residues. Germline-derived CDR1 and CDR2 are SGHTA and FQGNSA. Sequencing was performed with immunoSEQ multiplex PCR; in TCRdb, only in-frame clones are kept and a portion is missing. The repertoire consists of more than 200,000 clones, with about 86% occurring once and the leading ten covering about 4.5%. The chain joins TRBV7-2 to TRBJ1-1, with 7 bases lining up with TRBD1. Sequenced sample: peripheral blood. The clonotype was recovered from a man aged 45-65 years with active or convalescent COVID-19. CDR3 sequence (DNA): TGTGCCAGCAGCTTAGCGGCCACAGGGGTTGAAGCTTTCTTT. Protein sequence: CASSLAATGVEAFF. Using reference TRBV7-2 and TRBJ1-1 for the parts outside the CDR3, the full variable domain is GAGVSQSPSNKVTEKGKDVELRCDPISGHTALYWYRQSLGQGLEFLIYFQGNSAPDKSGLPSDRFSAERTGGSVSTLTIQRTQQEDSAVYLCASSLAATGVEAFFGQGTRLTVV.